Presented here are 6 T cell receptor beta chains from one specimen sequenced in a study of siplizumab effects on memory and regulatory T cells. Sequencing was performed with immunoSEQ multiplex PCR; in TCRdb, only in-frame clones are kept and a portion is missing. The repertoire has about 120,000 clones, around 94% of them found once; the top ten carry about 1.8%. The sequencing sample was made of non-Treg CD4+ T cells sorted from blood. The receptors stem from a human donor in good health.

The CDR3 DNA sequence: TGTGCCAGCAGCATTGGGACCGTTGAAGCTTTCTTT. The encoded protein is CASSIGTVEAFF. This chain connects TRBV5-6 to TRBJ1-1, with D perhaps TRBD1 (5 bases). The CDR3 runs to 12 residues. The V end lost 4 bases, the J end lost 7 bases, and 11 bases lay between the germline ends. In germline, CDR1 is SGHDT, CDR2 YYEEEE.

This clone was detected once. The chain has TRBV15 and TRBJ2-5; TRBD2 might be the D (6 bases). CDR3 length: 15 residues. The V gene lost 5 bases and the J gene lost 2 bases, with 15 bases spanning the gap. Germline V CDR1 and CDR2: LNHNV, YYDKDF (reference sequence). The chain's CDR3 is CATSGGKTVQETQYF. As DNA, the CDR3 is TGTGCCACCAGCGGAGGGAAGACCGTTCAAGAGACCCAGTACTTC.

The chain links TRBV5-1 to TRBJ2-1; no clear D gene. Germline V gene data show CDR1 as SGHRS and CDR2 as YFSETQ. CDR3 size: 16 residues. Trimming removed 6 bases at V and 2 bases at J, with 18 bases between. Here the CDR3 DNA reads TGCGCCAGCATTAAGACGTTAAGTGGCCCCTACAATGAGCAGTTCTTC. Translated, it gives CASIKTLSGPYNEQFF.

The chain is built from TRBV5-6 and TRBJ1-5; D gene ambiguous. Germline V lookup: CDR1 SGHDT, CDR2 YYEEEE. There are 14 residues in the CDR3. Trimming took off 1 base at V and 2 bases at J, with 7 bases between the two ends. CDR3 in amino acids: CASSLRQGNQPQHF. The CDR3 DNA sequence: TGTGCCAGCAGCTTGCGCCAGGGCAATCAGCCCCAGCATTTT.

The genes are TRBV30 and TRBJ1-2, with 7 bases fitting TRBD1. The germline V gene has CDR1 GTSNPN and CDR2 SVGIG (reference sequence). CDR3 length: 13 residues. V gave up 4 bases and J gave up 6 bases; unmatched junction bases: 8. CDR3 region: CAWKQGQRNGYTF. In DNA, the CDR3 is TGTGCCTGGAAGCAGGGACAGCGAAATGGCTACACCTTC.

Worth noting for this clone: One junction end disagrees with the germline gene, perhaps due to a read error. The rearrangement uses TRBV6-5 and TRBJ1-1; D is uncertain. Germline CDR1 is MNHEY and CDR2 is SVGAGI. CDR3 length: 12 residues. The CDR3 DNA reads as TGTGCCAGCAGTTACCCCAACACAGAAGCTTTCTTT. It encodes CASSYPNTEAFF.